Following are 20 T cell receptor beta chains from one sample sequenced in a study of cytomegalovirus exposure and HLA in healthy donors. In the PCR, 60 Vbeta and 13 Jbeta primers were used. The assay was immunoSEQ multiplex PCR, and TCRdb's table has in-frame clones only and misses some. The sample lists roughly 160,000 clones; about four fifths were seen once. The sequenced sample was PBMCs. The receptors stem from a boy aged 2 to 10 in good health and CMV-seronegative.

V gene TRBV5-1 combines with J gene TRBJ1-1; D remains ambiguous. The CDR3 has 13 amino acids. Trimming took off 4 bases at V and 10 bases at J, with 17 bases between the two ends. CDR1 is SGHRS, CDR2 YFSETQ, per germline. Here the CDR3 reads CASSADSGTGAFF. DNA of the CDR3: TGCGCCAGCAGCGCGGACTCGGGAACGGGAGCTTTCTTT.

The chain joins TRBV12-5 to TRBJ1-1; no clear D gene. Germline V gives CDR1 LGHNT, CDR2 FRNRAP. V dropped 0 bases and J dropped 1 base, with 21 bases sitting between them. The CDR3 consists of 19 residues. The CDR3, as DNA: TGTGCTAGTGGTTTGGTTAGCAAAGGGTTAACTCGGGGGAACACTGAAGCTTTCTTT. This sequence encodes CASGLVSKGLTRGNTEAFF.

V gene TRBV6-6 combines with J gene TRBJ1-1; D gene uncertain. The CDR3 has 13 amino acids. Germline CDR1 and CDR2: MNHNY and SVGAGI (reference sequence). The ends were cut back, 3 bases at V and 8 bases at J, with 13 bases in the middle. CDR3 in DNA: TGTGCCAGCAGTTATGGGCCCGATCCCGAAGCTTTCTTT. It is translated as CASSYGPDPEAFF.

V is TRBV4-2 and J is TRBJ2-2; 12 bases match TRBD2. J was trimmed by 1 base and V by 1 base; bases with no gene match: 4. CDR3 length: 18 residues. Germline assignment: CDR1 LGHNA and CDR2 YNFKEQ. This CDR3 reads CASSQGLAGVENTGELFF. CDR3 DNA sequence: TGTGCCAGCAGCCAAGGACTAGCGGGAGTTGAGAACACCGGGGAGCTGTTTTTT.

This chain links TRBV10-3 with TRBJ2-7; 8 bases align to TRBD2. The length of the CDR3 is 14 residues. Germline-derived CDR1 and CDR2 are ENHRY and SYGVKD. Germline trimming cut 7 bases from V and 1 base from J; bases unmatched to any gene: 6. The CDR3 spells CAINQAGASYEQYF. The CDR3, as DNA: TGTGCCATCAATCAAGCGGGAGCGTCCTACGAGCAGTACTTC.

This chain links TRBV6-1 with TRBJ2-7, with TRBD2 identical over 9 bases. The germline CDR1 and CDR2 sequences are MNHNS and SASEGT. Germline trimming cut 1 base from V and 2 bases from J; bases unmatched to any gene: 3. The CDR3 totals 15 residues. CDR3 bases: TGTGCCAGCAGTGAAGGGGGACTAGCCCCCTACGAGCAGTACTTC. Translated, it gives CASSEGGLAPYEQYF.

This chain connects TRBV4-1 to TRBJ2-5, with 9 positions matching TRBD1. CDR1 is MGHRA, CDR2 YSYEKL, per germline. The CDR3 consists of 18 residues. V gave up 1 base and J gave up 5 bases; unmatched junction bases: 14. The CDR3 here is CASSQGYPGTGFLETQYF. As DNA, the CDR3 is TGCGCCAGCAGCCAAGGATACCCCGGGACAGGGTTTTTGGAGACCCAGTACTTC.

This clone was seen a few times. CDR3 DNA: TGCGCCAGCAGCCACGTGGACAGGGTCCCCCAAGAGACCCAGTACTTC. Translation: CASSHVDRVPQETQYF. The J gene is TRBJ2-5, the V gene TRBV4-1; TRBD1 aligns across 8 bases. Germline V lookup: CDR1 MGHRA, CDR2 YSYEKL. The length of the CDR3 is 16 residues. The ends lost 3 bases at V and 1 base at J; junction bases unmatched: 7.

The V and J genes are TRBV7-9 and TRBJ2-7; no clear D gene. Germline-derived CDR1 and CDR2 are SEHNR and FQNEAQ (reference sequence). Between the trimmed V and J ends, which lost 2 bases and 2 bases, there was a span of 4 bases. The CDR3 extends over 12 amino acids. The CDR3 DNA reads as TGTGCCAGCAGCTTACTAGCCTACGAGCAGTACTTC. Amino acids: CASSLLAYEQYF.

In its sample, this clone was seen a few times. The V call is TRBV6-1, the J call TRBJ1-5, with D perhaps matching TRBD1 (6 bases). CDR3 size: 14 residues. The germline V and J ends were trimmed by 7 bases and 4 bases, with 14 bases remaining between them. Per the germline V gene, CDR1 is MNHNS and CDR2 is SASEGT. The CDR3 coding sequence is TGTGCCAGCATGAAAGGACAGCTTAATCAGCCCCAGCATTTT. It codes for CASMKGQLNQPQHF.

The J gene is TRBJ2-1, the V gene TRBV2; no firm D call. The V gene's germline CDR1 is SNHLY and CDR2 FYNNEI. This CDR3 region has 12 residues. V was pared by 7 bases and J by 1 base, with 5 bases between. This chain's CDR3 is CASTQSYNEQFF. The CDR3 DNA is TGTGCCAGCACCCAGTCCTACAATGAGCAGTTCTTC. Complete variable domain (other parts from reference TRBV2 and TRBJ2-1): EPEVTQTPSHQVTQMGQEVILRCVPISNHLYFYWYRQILGQKVEFLVSFYNNEISEKSEIFDDQFSVERPDGSNFTLKIRSTKLEDSAMYFCASTQSYNEQFFGPGTRLTVL.

The V gene is TRBV10-3, the J gene TRBJ2-2; 8 bases are a match to TRBD1. CDR1 is ENHRY, CDR2 SYGVKD, per germline. Losses at the gene ends were 11 bases for V and 0 bases for J; bases not matched to a gene: 8. The CDR3 consists of 15 residues. In nucleotides, the CDR3 is TGTGCCGTTCCGTTGGACAGGGCGAACACCGGGGAGCTGTTTTTT. Residues: CAVPLDRANTGELFF.

As regards this clone: One end of the junction does not line up with germline, which may come from a read error. This chain connects TRBV18 to TRBJ1-2; no clear D gene. Per germline, CDR1 KGHSH and CDR2 LQKENI. The CDR3 length is 16 residues. The CDR3, as DNA: TGTGCCAGCTCACCAAAAGACGGGAGTGGTCTCCATGGGTACACCTTC. It encodes CASSPKDGSGLHGYTF.

This clone has a single count. The chain joins TRBV27 to TRBJ2-5; 8 nucleotides align to TRBD2. The CDR3 has 14 amino acids. Germline lookup yields CDR1 MNHEY and CDR2 SMNVEV (reference sequence). The V and J ends lost 6 bases and 5 bases, in that order; junction bases with no gene match: 8. CDR3 coding DNA: TGTGCCAGCAGATCAGCGGGAGTTGAGGAGACCCAGTACTTC. It specifies CASRSAGVEETQYF.

The gene calls are TRBV6-1 and TRBJ2-2; D is uncertain. The CDR3 spans 15 residues. V lost 2 bases and J 2 bases, leaving 9 bases between the germline ends. Germline CDR1 and CDR2: MNHNS and SASEGT. CDR3 protein: CASSESEINTGELFF. The DNA of the CDR3 is TGTGCCAGCAGTGAATCTGAGATTAACACCGGGGAGCTGTTTTTT.

The rearrangement links TRBV5-4 to TRBJ1-2, with D possibly being TRBD1 (5 bases). Germline-derived CDR1 and CDR2 are SGHNT and YYREEE (reference sequence). The CDR3 totals 14 residues. The germline V and J ends were trimmed by 0 bases and 1 base, with 7 bases remaining between them. The CDR3 reads CASSLVGGNYGYTF. CDR3 nucleotides: TGTGCCAGCAGCTTGGTCGGGGGTAACTATGGCTACACCTTC.

V and J are TRBV6-5 and TRBJ1-1; D unresolved. The length of the CDR3 is 11 residues. Germline assignment: CDR1 MNHEY and CDR2 SVGAGI. Between the trimmed V and J ends, which lost 8 bases and 5 bases, there was a span of 9 bases. The CDR3 spells CASGRLTEAFF. The CDR3 DNA sequence: TGTGCCAGCGGCAGGTTAACTGAAGCTTTCTTT.

The chain employs TRBV10-3 and TRBJ1-6; D unclear. This CDR3 region has 16 residues. Trimming stripped 0 bases from V and 7 bases from J, with 13 bases between. Germline V lookup: CDR1 ENHRY, CDR2 SYGVKD. CDR3 in DNA: TGTGCCATCAGTGAGTCGGTAAACAGTCACAATTCACCCCTCCACTTT. It is translated as CAISESVNSHNSPLHF.

About this clone itself: This sample includes further DNA sequences coding for the same CDR3. V and J are TRBV20-1 and TRBJ1-1; D uncertain. V was clipped by 6 bases and J by 9 bases, with 14 bases between them. The CDR3 has 11 amino acids. Germline V gene sequence: CDR1 DFQATT, CDR2 SNEGSKA (reference sequence). CDR3 protein: CSALPTGQAFF. The CDR3 DNA reads TGCAGTGCACTCCCAACCGGTCAAGCTTTCTTT.

The chain carries TRBV4-1 and TRBJ2-7; 13 bases are a match to TRBD2. Trimming cost V 2 bases and J 3 bases; bases outside gene matches: 1. Germline V gives CDR1 MGHRA, CDR2 YSYEKL. CDR3 length: 15 amino acids. For the CDR3, the DNA is TGCGCCAGCAGCCAAAGGACTAGCGGGAGCTACGAGCAGTACTTC. Translated: CASSQRTSGSYEQYF.